Below are 2 T cell receptor beta chains sequenced from a single sample in a study of Graves' ophthalmopathy and Graves' hyperthyroidism. For repertoire sequencing, the TCR beta CDR3 regions were amplified from RNA transcripts. HTBI-primed RT-PCR formed the first round, and a multiplex PCR formed the second. TCRdb processed the multiplex PCR reads anew with MiXCR; each CDR3 protein has one entry. The sample has some 750,000 distinct CDR3 sequences, roughly two fifths seen once. Sequencing was performed on peripheral blood. The receptors originated from an adult man with Graves' ophthalmopathy.

About this clonotype itself: With a much larger clone just one base away, this may be a read error. V and J are TRBV25-1 and TRBJ2-2; 7 bases map to TRBD1. V dropped 6 bases and J dropped 3; count of bases not matched to a gene: 4. CDR1 is MGHDK, CDR2 SYGVNS, per germline. The CDR3 sequence is 14 residues long. In DNA, the CDR3 is TGTGCCAGCAGCTTACAGGGGCACACCGGGGAGCTGTTTTTT. Its translation: CASSLQGHTGELFF.

The chain joins TRBV12-3 or TRBV12-4 to TRBJ2-5, with D perhaps being TRBD1 or TRBD2 (6 bases each). This CDR3 is 14 amino acids long. V lost 4 bases to trimming and J lost 6 bases, with 15 bases between them. Here the CDR3 DNA reads TGTGCCAGCAGTTACCTCGGGGGCGCAAAGACCCAGTACTTC. Protein sequence: CASSYLGGAKTQYF.